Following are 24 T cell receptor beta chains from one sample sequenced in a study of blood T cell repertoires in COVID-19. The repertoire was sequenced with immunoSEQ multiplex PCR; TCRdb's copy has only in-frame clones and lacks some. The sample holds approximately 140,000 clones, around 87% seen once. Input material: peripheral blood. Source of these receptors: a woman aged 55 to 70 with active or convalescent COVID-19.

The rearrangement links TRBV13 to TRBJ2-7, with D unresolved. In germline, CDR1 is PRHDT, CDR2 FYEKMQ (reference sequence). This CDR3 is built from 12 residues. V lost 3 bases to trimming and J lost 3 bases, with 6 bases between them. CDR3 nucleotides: TGTGCCAGCAGCTTGGGCCTCTACGAGCAGTACTTC. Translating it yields CASSLGLYEQYF.

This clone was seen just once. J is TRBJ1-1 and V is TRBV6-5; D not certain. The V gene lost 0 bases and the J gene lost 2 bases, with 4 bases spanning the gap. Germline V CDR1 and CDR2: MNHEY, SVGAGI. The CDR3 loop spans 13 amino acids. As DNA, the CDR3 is TGTGCCAGCAGTTACTCCTCTAACACTGAAGCTTTCTTT. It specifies CASSYSSNTEAFF.

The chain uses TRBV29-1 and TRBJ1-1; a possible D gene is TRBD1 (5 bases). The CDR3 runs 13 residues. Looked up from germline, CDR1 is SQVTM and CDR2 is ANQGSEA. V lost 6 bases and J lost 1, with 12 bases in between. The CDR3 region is CSVRWTPNTEAFF. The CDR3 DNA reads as TGCAGCGTCCGTTGGACACCGAACACTGAAGCTTTCTTT.

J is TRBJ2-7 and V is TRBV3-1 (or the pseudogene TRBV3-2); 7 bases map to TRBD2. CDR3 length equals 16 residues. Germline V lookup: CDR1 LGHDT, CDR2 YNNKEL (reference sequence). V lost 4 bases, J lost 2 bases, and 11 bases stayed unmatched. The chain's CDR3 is CASSPVVAGIPYEQYF. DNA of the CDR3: TGTGCCAGCAGCCCGGTGGTAGCGGGCATCCCCTACGAGCAGTACTTC.

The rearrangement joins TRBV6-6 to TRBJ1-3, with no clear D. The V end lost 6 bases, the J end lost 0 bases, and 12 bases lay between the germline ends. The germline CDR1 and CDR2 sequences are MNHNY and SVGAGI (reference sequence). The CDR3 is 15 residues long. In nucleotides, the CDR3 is TGTGCCAGCAGCTATGACGGGAACTCTGGAAACACCATATATTTT. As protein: CASSYDGNSGNTIYF.

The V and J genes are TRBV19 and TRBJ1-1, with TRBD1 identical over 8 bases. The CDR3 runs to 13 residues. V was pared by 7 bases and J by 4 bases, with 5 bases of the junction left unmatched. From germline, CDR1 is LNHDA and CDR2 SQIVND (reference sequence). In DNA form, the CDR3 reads TGTGCCAGTAACCAGGGGGCAGTCACTGAAGCTTTCTTT. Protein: CASNQGAVTEAFF. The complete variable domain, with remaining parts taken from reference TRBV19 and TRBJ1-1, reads DGGITQSPKYLFRKEGQNVTLSCEQNLNHDAMYWYRQDPGQGLRLIYYSQIVNDFQKGDIAEGYSVSREKKESFPLTVTSAQKNPTAFYLCASNQGAVTEAFFGQGTRLTVV.

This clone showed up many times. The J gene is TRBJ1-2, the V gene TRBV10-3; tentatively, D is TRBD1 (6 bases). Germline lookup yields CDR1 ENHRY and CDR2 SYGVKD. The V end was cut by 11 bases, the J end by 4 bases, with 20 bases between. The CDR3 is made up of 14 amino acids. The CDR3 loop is CASQMDSDFYGYTF. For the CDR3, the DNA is TGTGCCTCCCAAATGGACAGCGACTTCTATGGCTACACCTTC.

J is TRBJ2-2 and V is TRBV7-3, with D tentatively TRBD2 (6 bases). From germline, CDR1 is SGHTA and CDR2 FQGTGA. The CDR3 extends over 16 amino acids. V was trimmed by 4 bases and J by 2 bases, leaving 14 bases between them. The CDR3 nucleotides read TGTGCCAGCAGCTCTTGGGGGGTAATAAACACCGGGGAGCTGTTTTTT. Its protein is CASSSWGVINTGELFF. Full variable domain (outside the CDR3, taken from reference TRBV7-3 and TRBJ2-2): GAGVSQTPSNKVTEKGKYVELRCDPISGHTALYWYRQSLGQGPEFLIYFQGTGAADDSGLPNDRFFAVRPEGSVSTLKIQRTERGDSAVYLCASSSWGVINTGELFFGEGSRLTVL.

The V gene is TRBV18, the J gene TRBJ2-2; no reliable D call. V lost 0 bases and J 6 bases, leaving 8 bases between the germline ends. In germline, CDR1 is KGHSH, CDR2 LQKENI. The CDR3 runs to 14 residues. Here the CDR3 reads CASSPPSGSGELFF. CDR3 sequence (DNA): TGTGCCAGCTCACCACCGTCCGGTTCCGGGGAGCTGTTTTTT.

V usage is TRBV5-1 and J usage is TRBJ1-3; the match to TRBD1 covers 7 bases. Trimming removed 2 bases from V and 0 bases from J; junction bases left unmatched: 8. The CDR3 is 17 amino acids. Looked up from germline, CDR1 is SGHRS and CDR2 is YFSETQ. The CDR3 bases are TGCGCCAGCAGCTTAAGGGGGCCGGAAAGCTCTGGAAACACCATATATTTT. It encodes CASSLRGPESSGNTIYF.

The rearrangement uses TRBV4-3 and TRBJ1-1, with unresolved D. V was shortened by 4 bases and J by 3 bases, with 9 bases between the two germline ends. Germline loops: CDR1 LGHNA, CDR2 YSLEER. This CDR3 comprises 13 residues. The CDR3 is CASSPGGYTEAFF. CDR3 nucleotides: TGCGCCAGCAGCCCGGGAGGGTACACTGAAGCTTTCTTT.

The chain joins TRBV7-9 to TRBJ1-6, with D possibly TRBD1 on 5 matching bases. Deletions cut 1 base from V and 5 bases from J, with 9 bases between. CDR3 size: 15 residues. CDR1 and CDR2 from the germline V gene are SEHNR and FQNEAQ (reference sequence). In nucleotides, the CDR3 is TGTGCCAGCAGCTTAGAAGGGGTCAATAATTCACCCCTCCACTTT. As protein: CASSLEGVNNSPLHF.

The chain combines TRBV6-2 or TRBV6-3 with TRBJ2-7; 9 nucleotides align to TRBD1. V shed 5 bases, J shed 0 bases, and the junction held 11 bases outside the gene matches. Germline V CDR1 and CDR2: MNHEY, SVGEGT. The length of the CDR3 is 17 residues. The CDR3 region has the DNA TGTGCCAGCAGTCAGATAGAGGGACAGGGCCTCTCCTACGAGCAGTACTTC. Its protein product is CASSQIEGQGLSYEQYF.

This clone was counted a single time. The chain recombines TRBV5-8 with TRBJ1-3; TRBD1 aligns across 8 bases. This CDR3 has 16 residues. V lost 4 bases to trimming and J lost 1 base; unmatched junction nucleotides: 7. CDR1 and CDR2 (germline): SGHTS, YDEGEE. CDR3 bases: TGTGCCAGCAGCGCTCAGGGGGCTGGGTCTGGAAACACCATATATTTT. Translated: CASSAQGAGSGNTIYF.

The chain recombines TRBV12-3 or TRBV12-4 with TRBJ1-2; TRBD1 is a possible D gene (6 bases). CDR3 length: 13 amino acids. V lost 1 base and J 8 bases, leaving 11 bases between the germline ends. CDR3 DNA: TGTGCCAGCAGTTTAGGCAGGGGTCAGGGCTACACCTTC. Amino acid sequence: CASSLGRGQGYTF.

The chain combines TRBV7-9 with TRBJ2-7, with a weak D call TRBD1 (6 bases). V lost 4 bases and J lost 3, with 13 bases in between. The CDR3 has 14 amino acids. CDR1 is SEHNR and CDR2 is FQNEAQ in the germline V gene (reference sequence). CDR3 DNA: TGTGCCAGCAGCTCATTAACAGGGAACTACGAGCAGTACTTC. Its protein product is CASSSLTGNYEQYF. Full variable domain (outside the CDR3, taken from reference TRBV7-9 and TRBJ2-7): DTGVSQNPRHKITKRGQNVTFRCDPISEHNRLYWYRQTLGQGPEFLTYFQNEAQLEKSRLLSDRFSAERPKGSFSTLEIQRTEQGDSAMYLCASSSLTGNYEQYFGPGTRLTVT.

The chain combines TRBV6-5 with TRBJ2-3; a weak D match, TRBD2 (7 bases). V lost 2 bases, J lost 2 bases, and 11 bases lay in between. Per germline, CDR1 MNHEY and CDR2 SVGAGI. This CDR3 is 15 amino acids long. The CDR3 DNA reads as TGTGCCAGCAGTTACCTTGGGGGGGCCACAGATACGCAGTATTTT. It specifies CASSYLGGATDTQYF.

The CDR3 here is CASSITGGGTGDYSYGGYTF. The CDR3 DNA follows: TGTGCCAGTAGTATTACGGGTGGAGGGACAGGGGATTACTCCTATGGAGGCTACACCTTC. The chain employs TRBV19 and TRBJ1-2; 10 nucleotides match TRBD1. Germline values: CDR1 LNHDA, CDR2 SQIVND (reference sequence). The CDR3 covers 20 residues. V dropped 3 bases and J dropped 8; count of bases not matched to a gene: 24.

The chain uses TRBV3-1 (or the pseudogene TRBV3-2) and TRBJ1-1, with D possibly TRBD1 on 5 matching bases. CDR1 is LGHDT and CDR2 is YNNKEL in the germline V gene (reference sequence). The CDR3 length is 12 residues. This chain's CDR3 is CPRGKTNTEAFF. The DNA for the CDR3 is TGTCCGCGGGGGAAAACGAACACTGAAGCTTTCTTT.

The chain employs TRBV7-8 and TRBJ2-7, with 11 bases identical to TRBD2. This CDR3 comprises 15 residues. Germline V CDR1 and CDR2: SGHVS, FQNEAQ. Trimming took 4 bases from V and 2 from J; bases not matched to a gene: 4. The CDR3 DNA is TGTGCCAGCAGCTCCGTAGCGGGGGGGCCCTACGAGCAGTACTTC. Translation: CASSSVAGGPYEQYF.

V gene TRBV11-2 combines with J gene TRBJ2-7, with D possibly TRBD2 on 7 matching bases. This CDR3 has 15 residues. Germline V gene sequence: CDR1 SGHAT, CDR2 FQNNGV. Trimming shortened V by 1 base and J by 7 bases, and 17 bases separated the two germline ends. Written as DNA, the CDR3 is TGTGCCAGCAGCTTAGGACTAGCAGGGGTGGGAGAGCAGTACTTC. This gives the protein CASSLGLAGVGEQYF.

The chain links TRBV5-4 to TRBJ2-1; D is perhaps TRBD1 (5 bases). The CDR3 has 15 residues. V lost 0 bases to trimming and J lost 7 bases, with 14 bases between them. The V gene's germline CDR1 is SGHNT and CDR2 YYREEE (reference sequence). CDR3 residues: CASSLVGAGSNEQFF. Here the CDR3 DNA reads TGTGCCAGCAGCTTGGTTGGCGCAGGGTCAAATGAGCAGTTCTTC.

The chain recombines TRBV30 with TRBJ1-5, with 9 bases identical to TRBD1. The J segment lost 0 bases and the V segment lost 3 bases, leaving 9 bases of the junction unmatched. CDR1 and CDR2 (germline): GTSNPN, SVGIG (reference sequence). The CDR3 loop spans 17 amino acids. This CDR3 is CAWSSGTGSYSNQPQHF. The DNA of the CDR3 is TGTGCCTGGAGCTCCGGGACAGGGAGTTATAGCAATCAGCCCCAGCATTTT.

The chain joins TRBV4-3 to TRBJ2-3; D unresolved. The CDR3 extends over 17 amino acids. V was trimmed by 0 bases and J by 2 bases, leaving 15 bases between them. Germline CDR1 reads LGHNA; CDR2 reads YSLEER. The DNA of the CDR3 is TGCGCCAGCAGCCAAGATTCTTGGTACAGCTACACAGATACGCAGTATTTT. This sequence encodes CASSQDSWYSYTDTQYF.